The following is a TCR beta chain sequence with its context. In the source study's methods: Reference gene primer amplification yielded estimated nucleated cell counts. The protocol was immunoSEQ multiplex PCR, while the TCRdb copy is restricted to in-frame clones and leaves out a portion. V and J calls and clone size are given by that table; D and trimming were obtained from the DNA. The sample comprises 150,000 to 200,000 clones, roughly four fifths of which are singletons, and 2.5% to 3% rests with the top ten. This entry comes from a study of blood T cell repertoires in COVID-19. Material: peripheral blood. This TCR came from a woman aged 80 or older with COVID-19, enrolled during active disease.

DNA for the CDR3: TGTGCCAGCAGCTTAGAGTGGCTTTCTAACACTGAAGCTTTCTTT. Translation gives CASSLEWLSNTEAFF. The V and J genes are TRBV11-2 and TRBJ1-1; D gene uncertain. V shed 0 bases and J shed 2 bases, with 10 bases lying between them. Germline V gene lookup returns CDR1 SGHAT and CDR2 FQNNGV. This CDR3 comprises 15 residues.